Following are 26 T cell receptor beta chains from one sample sequenced in a study of human T cells and chemical hapten exposure. As to time point: patch test 3, about 24 weeks after DPC sensitization. The treatment denotes: therapeutic diphenylcyclopropenone sensitization with weekly scalp DPC. TCRdb re-called the RACE reads through MiXCR, storing one row per CDR3 protein. This sample carries some 170,000 distinct CDR3 sequences, 25% to 35% of them seen once, and the ten largest clones take under 2.5%. Sequencing used whole blood, obtained in connection with sensitization to the hapten diphenylcyclopropenone (DPC). Receptor source: a woman in her late teens or twenties with alopecia areata. Some clones in this sample may be carry-over from other donors' samples.

This clonotype was observed at least ten times. CDR3 loop: CASSYSEGTDTQYF. The CDR3 DNA follows: TGTGCCAGCAGCTACTCGGAGGGCACAGATACGCAGTATTTT. This chain joins TRBV12-3 or TRBV12-4 and TRBJ2-3, with D possibly matching TRBD2 (5 bases). The CDR3 sequence is 14 residues long. V was shortened by 6 bases and J by 1 base, with 11 bases between the two germline ends.

This clonotype has only a few counts. The chain combines TRBV4-2 with TRBJ1-2, with D possibly TRBD1 on 6 matching bases. The CDR3 has 15 residues. Trimming took 2 bases from V and 1 from J, leaving 11 bases between them. CDR1 and CDR2 from the germline V gene are LGHNA and YNFKEQ. CDR3 nucleotide sequence: TGTGCCAGCAGCCAATCGACAGGAGTTAACTATGGCTACACCTTC. Its translation is CASSQSTGVNYGYTF.

In its sample, this clonotype was seen a few times. V usage is TRBV7-2 and J usage is TRBJ1-2; 8 nucleotides line up with TRBD1. Per the germline V gene, CDR1 is SGHTA and CDR2 is FQGNSA. V shed 5 bases, J shed 6 bases, and the junction held 8 bases outside the gene matches. The CDR3 spans 14 residues. The CDR3 here is CASSRYRGGDGYTF. The CDR3 nucleotides read TGTGCCAGCAGCCGATACAGGGGGGGGGATGGCTACACCTTC.

The chain employs TRBV21-1 and TRBJ2-3. TRBV21-1 is termed a pseudogene. The CDR3 consists of 14 residues. The CDR3 protein is CASSKGPSTDTQYF. CDR3 in DNA: TGTGCCAGCAGCAAAGGACCTTCCACAGATACGCAGTATTTT.

This chain uses TRBV29-1 with TRBJ2-5; 11 bases are a match to TRBD2. With V trimmed by 4 bases and J by 5 bases, 12 bases remained unmatched. This CDR3 region has 16 residues. Per the germline V gene, CDR1 is SQVTM and CDR2 is ANQGSEA. The CDR3 reads CSVGRLAGPNWETQYF. In nucleotides, the CDR3 is TGCAGCGTTGGCCGACTAGCGGGACCGAATTGGGAGACCCAGTACTTC.

This clonotype was seen a handful of times. The genes are TRBV6-1 and TRBJ2-3, with unresolved D. Per the germline V gene, CDR1 is MNHNS and CDR2 is SASEGT. The germline V and J ends were trimmed by 7 bases and 6 bases, with 11 bases remaining between them. This CDR3 is 12 amino acids long. CDR3: CASTPSDDTQYF. The CDR3 region has the DNA TGTGCCAGCACCCCGAGCGACGATACGCAGTATTTT.

Only a few counts were recorded for this clonotype. The chain uses TRBV25-1 and TRBJ1-1; D is unresolved. The CDR3 runs 13 residues. The V and J ends lost 4 bases and 6 bases respectively, with 12 bases between them. Per the germline V gene, CDR1 is MGHDK and CDR2 is SYGVNS. CDR3 DNA: TGTGCCAGCAGTGCCCAAAGGAGGGCTGAAGCTTTCTTT. Residues: CASSAQRRAEAFF.

This chain connects TRBV5-1 to TRBJ2-3, with D perhaps matching TRBD1 (5 bases). From germline, CDR1 is SGHRS and CDR2 YFSETQ. The CDR3 is made up of 14 amino acids. V lost 2 bases and J lost 2, with 9 bases in between. CDR3 residues: CASSFRQHTDTQYF. The CDR3 nucleotides are TGCGCCAGCAGCTTCCGACAGCACACAGATACGCAGTATTTT.

J is TRBJ2-7 and V is TRBV20-1, with D unresolved. Deletions cut 6 bases from V and 4 bases from J, with 16 bases between. Germline-derived CDR1 and CDR2 are DFQATT and SNEGSKA (reference sequence). The CDR3 covers 13 residues. Here the CDR3 DNA reads TGCAGTGCCCCTCGTCCCGAAAATTACGAGCAGTACTTC. Protein product: CSAPRPENYEQYF.

V and J are TRBV4-1 and TRBJ1-1; 11 positions match TRBD1. J was trimmed by 7 bases and V by 3 bases; bases with no gene match: 4. The CDR3 spans 14 residues. Per germline, CDR1 MGHRA and CDR2 YSYEKL. Here the CDR3 reads CASSHGQGADEAFF. The CDR3 DNA follows: TGCGCCAGCAGCCACGGACAGGGGGCCGATGAAGCTTTCTTT.

V and J are TRBV12-3 or TRBV12-4 and TRBJ1-1, with a possible D match to TRBD1 (6 bases). Trimming pared 6 bases from V and 4 bases from J, leaving 18 bases between. The CDR3 extends over 15 amino acids. Here the CDR3 reads CASSPARGAGTEAFF. CDR3 coding DNA: TGTGCCAGCAGCCCGGCGAGGGGGGCGGGCACTGAAGCTTTCTTT.

This clonotype was picked up a small number of times. The V call is TRBV2, the J call TRBJ2-3; no firm D call. V lost 8 bases to trimming and J lost 0 bases, with 12 bases between them. The germline V gene has CDR1 SNHLY and CDR2 FYNNEI. This CDR3 has 14 residues. For the CDR3, the DNA is TGTGCCAGCCTCCGCCTTTCTAGCACAGATACGCAGTATTTT. It codes for CASLRLSSTDTQYF.

This clonotype turned up a few times. This sequence joins TRBV6-6 and TRBJ1-1; D is unclear. CDR1 and CDR2 (germline): MNHNY, SVGAGI (reference sequence). The length of the CDR3 is 12 residues. Deletions cut 2 bases from V and 7 bases from J, with 8 bases between. The CDR3 protein is CASSYGIDEAFF. Written as DNA, the CDR3 is TGTGCCAGCAGTTACGGTATTGATGAAGCTTTCTTT.

The chain combines TRBV5-8 with TRBJ2-2; D is uncertain. Between the trimmed V and J ends, which lost 3 bases and 1 base, there was a span of 13 bases. There are 16 residues in the CDR3. CDR1 SGHTS and CDR2 YDEGEE come from the germline V gene. The chain's CDR3 is CASSSRLQENTGELFF. The CDR3 bases are TGTGCCAGCAGCTCTCGGTTGCAAGAGAACACCGGGGAGCTGTTTTTT.

There are a few counts of this clonotype. The chain combines TRBV29-1 with TRBJ1-1; D unresolved. The CDR3 spans 12 residues. Trimming pared 4 bases from V and 1 base from J, leaving 7 bases between. Germline assignment: CDR1 SQVTM and CDR2 ANQGSEA. CDR3 DNA: TGCAGCGTTGTCAAACCGAACACTGAAGCTTTCTTT. This gives the protein CSVVKPNTEAFF.

The chain carries TRBV7-9 and TRBJ2-1; D may be TRBD2 (8 bases). V lost 8 bases, J lost 8 bases, and 13 bases lay in between. The CDR3 contains 12 residues. Per the germline V gene, CDR1 is SEHNR and CDR2 is FQNEAQ (reference sequence). The CDR3 reads CASSGGGDEQFF. CDR3 DNA: TGTGCCAGCTCGGGAGGGGGCGATGAGCAGTTCTTC. The full variable domain, rest sourced from reference TRBV7-9 and TRBJ2-1, is DTGVSQNPRHKITKRGQNVTFRCDPISEHNRLYWYRQTLGQGPEFLTYFQNEAQLEKSRLLSDRFSAERPKGSFSTLEIQRTEQGDSAMYLCASSGGGDEQFFGPGTRLTVL.

This clonotype was seen a few times. The chain uses TRBV6-4 and TRBJ2-7; D possibly corresponds to TRBD1 (5 bases). CDR1 and CDR2 from the germline V gene are MRHNA and SNTAGT. The germline V and J ends were trimmed by 7 bases and 3 bases, with 13 bases remaining between them. The CDR3 has 13 residues. CDR3 sequence reads: CASNRGLYYEQYF. CDR3 nucleotides: TGTGCCAGCAATAGGGGTCTATACTACGAGCAGTACTTC.

The genes are TRBV7-2 and TRBJ1-5; 7 positions match TRBD1. V gave up 5 bases and J gave up 0 bases; unmatched junction bases: 10. CDR1 and CDR2 (germline): SGHTA, FQGNSA. The CDR3 totals 17 residues. CDR3 amino acids: CASSPSRQGRSNQPQHF. CDR3 coding DNA: TGTGCCAGCAGCCCGTCTCGACAGGGTCGTAGCAATCAGCCCCAGCATTTT.

This clonotype has more than one count but fewer than ten. The V call is TRBV6-1, the J call TRBJ1-2, with D possibly matching TRBD1 (5 bases). Germline V gene sequence: CDR1 MNHNS, CDR2 SASEGT. The CDR3 has 14 residues. Trimming stripped 7 bases from V and 4 bases from J, with 16 bases between. The CDR3 loop reads CASNWAGPLYGYTF. The CDR3 DNA follows: TGTGCCAGCAACTGGGCGGGGCCCCTCTATGGCTACACCTTC.

V and J are TRBV9 and TRBJ2-1; 9 nucleotides match TRBD1. This CDR3 has 16 amino acids. Unmatched junction bases numbered 11, after V lost 5 bases and J lost 5 bases. Per germline, CDR1 SGDLS and CDR2 YYNGEE. CDR3 in amino acids: CASRGTGQERNNEQFF. The DNA of the CDR3 is TGTGCCAGCAGGGGGACAGGGCAGGAACGGAACAATGAGCAGTTCTTC.

For the CDR3, the DNA is TGCGCCAGCAGCCAAGTGCTATCGTACGAGCAGTACTTC. This translates into CASSQVLSYEQYF. The J gene is TRBJ2-7, the V gene TRBV4-3; D gene uncertain. Germline V gene lookup returns CDR1 LGHNA and CDR2 YSLEER. V lost 1 base and J 4 bases, leaving 8 bases between the germline ends. The CDR3 loop spans 13 amino acids.

The gene calls are TRBV29-1 and TRBJ1-2; 12 bases agree with TRBD1. With 7 bases clipped from V and 7 bases from J, the junction kept 7 bases outside the gene matches. This CDR3 region has 13 residues. CDR1 is SQVTM, CDR2 ANQGSEA, per germline. CDR3 protein: CSGTRDRGLGYTF. As DNA, the CDR3 is TGCAGCGGGACCCGGGACAGGGGGCTTGGCTACACCTTC.

This clonotype was counted only a few times. J is TRBJ1-2 and V is TRBV27, with TRBD1 as a possible D gene (6 bases). This CDR3 is 15 amino acids long. Germline CDR1 is MNHEY and CDR2 is SMNVEV (reference sequence). The V end lost 1 base, the J end lost 8 bases, and 17 bases lay between the germline ends. The CDR3 here is CASSLLRGATGGYTF. CDR3 bases: TGTGCCAGCAGTTTATTGAGGGGGGCAACAGGGGGCTACACCTTC.

This rearrangement joins TRBV12-3 or TRBV12-4 to TRBJ1-1; D is possibly TRBD1 (5 bases). The CDR3 has 15 residues. With 2 bases removed from V and 1 base from J, the gap between germline ends came to 11 bases. CDR3 residues: CASSLFGARNTEAFF. Here the CDR3 DNA reads TGTGCCAGCAGTTTATTCGGGGCAAGGAACACTGAAGCTTTCTTT.

This clonotype was recorded at least ten times. Mismatch with germline at one junction end may stem from a read error. Here the CDR3 reads CASSQGREAFF. Here the CDR3 DNA reads TGTGCCAGCAGCCAGGGAAGGGAAGCTTTCTTT. This chain links TRBV4-1 with TRBJ1-1, with a possible D match to TRBD1 (5 bases). The V gene's germline CDR1 is MGHRA and CDR2 YSYEKL. The CDR3 is 11 amino acids.

This chain links TRBV7-2 with TRBJ2-1; perhaps TRBD1 as D (5 bases). Deletions cut 5 bases from V and 9 bases from J, with 14 bases between. This CDR3 spans 13 amino acids. The germline CDR1 and CDR2 sequences are SGHTA and FQGNSA. CDR3 protein: CASSPIWGGEQFF. CDR3 in DNA: TGTGCCAGCAGCCCGATTTGGGGCGGTGAGCAGTTCTTC.